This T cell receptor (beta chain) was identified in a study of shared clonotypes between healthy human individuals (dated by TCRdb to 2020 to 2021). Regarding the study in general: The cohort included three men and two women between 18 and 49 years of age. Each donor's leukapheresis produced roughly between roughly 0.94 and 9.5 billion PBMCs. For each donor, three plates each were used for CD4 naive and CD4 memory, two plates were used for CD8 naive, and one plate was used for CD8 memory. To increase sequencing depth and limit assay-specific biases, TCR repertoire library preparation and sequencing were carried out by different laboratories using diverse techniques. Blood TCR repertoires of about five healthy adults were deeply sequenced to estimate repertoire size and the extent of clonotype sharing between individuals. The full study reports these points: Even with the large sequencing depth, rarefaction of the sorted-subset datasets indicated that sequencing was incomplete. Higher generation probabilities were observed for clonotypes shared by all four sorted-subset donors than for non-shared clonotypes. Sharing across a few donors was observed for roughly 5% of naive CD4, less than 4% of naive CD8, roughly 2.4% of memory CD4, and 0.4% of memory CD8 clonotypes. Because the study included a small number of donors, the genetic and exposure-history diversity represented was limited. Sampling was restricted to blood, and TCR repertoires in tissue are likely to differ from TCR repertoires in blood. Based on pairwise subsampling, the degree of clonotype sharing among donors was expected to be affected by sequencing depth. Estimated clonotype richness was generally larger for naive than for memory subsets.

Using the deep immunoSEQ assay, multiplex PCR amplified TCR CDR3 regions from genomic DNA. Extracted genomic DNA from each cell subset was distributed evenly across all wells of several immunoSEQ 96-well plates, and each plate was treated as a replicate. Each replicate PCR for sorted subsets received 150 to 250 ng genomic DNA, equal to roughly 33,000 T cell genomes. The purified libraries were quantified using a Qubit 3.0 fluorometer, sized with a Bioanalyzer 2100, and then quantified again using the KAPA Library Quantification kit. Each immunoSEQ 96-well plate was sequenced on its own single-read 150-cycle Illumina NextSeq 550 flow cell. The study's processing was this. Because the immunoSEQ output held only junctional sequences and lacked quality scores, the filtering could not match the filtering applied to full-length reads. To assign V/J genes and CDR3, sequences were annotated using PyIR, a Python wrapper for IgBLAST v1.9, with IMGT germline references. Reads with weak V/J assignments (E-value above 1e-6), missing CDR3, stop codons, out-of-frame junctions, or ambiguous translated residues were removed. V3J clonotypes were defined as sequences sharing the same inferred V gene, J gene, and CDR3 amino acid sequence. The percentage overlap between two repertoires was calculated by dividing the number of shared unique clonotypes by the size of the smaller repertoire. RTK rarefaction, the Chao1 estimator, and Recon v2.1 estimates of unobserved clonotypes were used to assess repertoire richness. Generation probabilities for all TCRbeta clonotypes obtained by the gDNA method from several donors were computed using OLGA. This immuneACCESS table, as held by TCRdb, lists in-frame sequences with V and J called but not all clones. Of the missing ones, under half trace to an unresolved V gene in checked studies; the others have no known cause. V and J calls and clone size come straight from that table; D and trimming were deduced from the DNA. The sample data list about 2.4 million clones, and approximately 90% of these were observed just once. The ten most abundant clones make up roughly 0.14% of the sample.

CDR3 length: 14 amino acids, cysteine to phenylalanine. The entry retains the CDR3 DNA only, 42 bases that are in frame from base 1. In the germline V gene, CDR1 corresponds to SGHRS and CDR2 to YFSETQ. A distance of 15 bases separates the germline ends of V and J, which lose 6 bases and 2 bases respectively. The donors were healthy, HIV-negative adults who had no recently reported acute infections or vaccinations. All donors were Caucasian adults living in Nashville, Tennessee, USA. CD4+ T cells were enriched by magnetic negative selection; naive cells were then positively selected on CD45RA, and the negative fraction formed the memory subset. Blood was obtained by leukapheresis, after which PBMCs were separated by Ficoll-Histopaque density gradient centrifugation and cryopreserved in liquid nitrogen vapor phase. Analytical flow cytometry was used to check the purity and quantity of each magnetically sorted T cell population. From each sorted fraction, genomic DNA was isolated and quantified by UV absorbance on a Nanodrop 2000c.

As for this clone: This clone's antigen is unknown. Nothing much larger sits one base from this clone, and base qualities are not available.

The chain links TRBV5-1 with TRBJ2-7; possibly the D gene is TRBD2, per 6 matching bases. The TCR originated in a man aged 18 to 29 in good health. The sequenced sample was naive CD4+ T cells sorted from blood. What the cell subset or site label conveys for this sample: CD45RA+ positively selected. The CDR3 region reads CASISGTGAYEQYF. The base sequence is TGCGCCAGCATTTCCGGGACGGGGGCCTACGAGCAGTACTTC. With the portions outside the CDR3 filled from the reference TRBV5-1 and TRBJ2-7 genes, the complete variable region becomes KAGVTQTPRYLIKTRGQQVTLSCSPISGHRSVSWYQQTPGQGLQFLFEYFSETQRNKGNFPGRFSGRQFSNSRSEMNVSTLELGDSALYLCASISGTGAYEQYFGPGTRLTVT.